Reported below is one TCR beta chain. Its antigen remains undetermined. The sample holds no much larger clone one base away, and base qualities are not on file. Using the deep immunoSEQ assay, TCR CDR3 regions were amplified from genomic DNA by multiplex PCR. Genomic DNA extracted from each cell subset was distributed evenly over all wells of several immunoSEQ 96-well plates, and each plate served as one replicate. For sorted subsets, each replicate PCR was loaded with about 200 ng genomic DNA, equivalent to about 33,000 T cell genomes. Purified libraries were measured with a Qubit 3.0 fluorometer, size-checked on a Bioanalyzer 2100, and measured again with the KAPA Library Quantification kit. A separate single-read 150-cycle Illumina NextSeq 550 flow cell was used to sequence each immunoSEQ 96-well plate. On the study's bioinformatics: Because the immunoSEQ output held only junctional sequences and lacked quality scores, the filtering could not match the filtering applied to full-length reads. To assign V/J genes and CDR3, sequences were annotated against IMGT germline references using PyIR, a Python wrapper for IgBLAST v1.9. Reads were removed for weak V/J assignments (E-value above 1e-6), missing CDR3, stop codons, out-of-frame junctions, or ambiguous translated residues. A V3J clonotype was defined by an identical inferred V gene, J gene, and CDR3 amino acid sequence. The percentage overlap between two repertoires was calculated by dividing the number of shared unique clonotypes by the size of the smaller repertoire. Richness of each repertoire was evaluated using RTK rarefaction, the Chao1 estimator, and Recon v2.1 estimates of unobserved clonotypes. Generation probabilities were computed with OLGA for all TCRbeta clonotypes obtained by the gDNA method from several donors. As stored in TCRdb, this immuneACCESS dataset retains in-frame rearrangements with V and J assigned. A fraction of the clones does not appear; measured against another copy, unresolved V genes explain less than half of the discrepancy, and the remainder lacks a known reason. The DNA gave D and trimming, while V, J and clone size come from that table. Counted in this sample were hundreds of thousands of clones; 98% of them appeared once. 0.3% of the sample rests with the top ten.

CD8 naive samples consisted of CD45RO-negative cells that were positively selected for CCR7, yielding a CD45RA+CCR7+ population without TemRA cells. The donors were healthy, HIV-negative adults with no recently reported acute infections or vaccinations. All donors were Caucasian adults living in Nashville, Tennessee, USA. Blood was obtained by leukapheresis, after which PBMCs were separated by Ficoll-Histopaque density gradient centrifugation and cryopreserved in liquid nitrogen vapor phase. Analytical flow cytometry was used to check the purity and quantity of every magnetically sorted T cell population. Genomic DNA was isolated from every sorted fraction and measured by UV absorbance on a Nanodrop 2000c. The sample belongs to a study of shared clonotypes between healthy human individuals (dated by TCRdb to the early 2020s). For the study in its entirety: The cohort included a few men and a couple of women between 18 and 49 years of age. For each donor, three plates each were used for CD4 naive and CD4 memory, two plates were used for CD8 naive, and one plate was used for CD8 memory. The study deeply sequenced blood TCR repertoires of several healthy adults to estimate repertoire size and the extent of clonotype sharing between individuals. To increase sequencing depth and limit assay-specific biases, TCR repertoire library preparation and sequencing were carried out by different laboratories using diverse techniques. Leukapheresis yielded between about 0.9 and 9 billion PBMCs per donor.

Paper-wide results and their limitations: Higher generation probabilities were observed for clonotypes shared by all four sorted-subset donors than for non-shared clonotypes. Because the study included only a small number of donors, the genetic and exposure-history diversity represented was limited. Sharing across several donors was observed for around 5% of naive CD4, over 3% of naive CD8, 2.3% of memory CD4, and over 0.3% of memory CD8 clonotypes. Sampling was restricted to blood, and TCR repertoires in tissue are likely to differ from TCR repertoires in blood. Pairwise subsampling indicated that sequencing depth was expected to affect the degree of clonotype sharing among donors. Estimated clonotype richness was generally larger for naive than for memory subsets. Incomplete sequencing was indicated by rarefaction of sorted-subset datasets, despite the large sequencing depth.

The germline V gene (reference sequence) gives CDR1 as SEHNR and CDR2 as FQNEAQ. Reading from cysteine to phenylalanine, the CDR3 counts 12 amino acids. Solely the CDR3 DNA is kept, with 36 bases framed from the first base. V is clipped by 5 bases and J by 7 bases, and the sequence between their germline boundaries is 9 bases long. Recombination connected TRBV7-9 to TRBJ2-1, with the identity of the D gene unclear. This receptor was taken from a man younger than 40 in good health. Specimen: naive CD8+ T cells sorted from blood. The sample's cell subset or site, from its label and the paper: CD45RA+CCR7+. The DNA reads TGTGCCAGCAGCCCCGTTAGGAATGAGCAGTTCTTC. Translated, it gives CASSPVRNEQFF. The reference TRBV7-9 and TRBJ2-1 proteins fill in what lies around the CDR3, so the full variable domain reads DTGVSQNPRHKITKRGQNVTFRCDPISEHNRLYWYRQTLGQGPEFLTYFQNEAQLEKSRLLSDRFSAERPKGSFSTLEIQRTEQGDSAMYLCASSPVRNEQFFGPGTRLTVL.